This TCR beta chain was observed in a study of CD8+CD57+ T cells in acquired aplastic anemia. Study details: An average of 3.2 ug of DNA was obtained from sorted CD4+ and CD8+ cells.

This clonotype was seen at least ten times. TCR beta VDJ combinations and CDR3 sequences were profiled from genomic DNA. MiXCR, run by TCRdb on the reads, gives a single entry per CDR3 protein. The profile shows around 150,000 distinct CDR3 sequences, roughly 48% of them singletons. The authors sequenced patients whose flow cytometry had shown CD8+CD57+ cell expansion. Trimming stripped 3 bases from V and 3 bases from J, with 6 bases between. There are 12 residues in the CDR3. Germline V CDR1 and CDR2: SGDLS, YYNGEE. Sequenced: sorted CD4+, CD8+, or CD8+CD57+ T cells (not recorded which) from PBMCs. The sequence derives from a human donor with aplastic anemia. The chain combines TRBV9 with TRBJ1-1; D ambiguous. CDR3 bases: TGTGCCAGCAGCGCAGTGGACACTGAAGCTTTCTTT. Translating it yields CASSAVDTEAFF.